This T cell receptor beta chain was observed in a study of cytomegalovirus exposure and HLA in healthy donors. PCR was performed using 60 Vbeta and 13 Jbeta primers. Some clones are missing from TCRdb's copy, which holds only in-frame ones; the method was immunoSEQ multiplex PCR. The sample contains about 120,000 clones, roughly 71% of which appear only once. In the case of this clone: The target antigen is unknown. Additional DNA sequences in this sample encode the identical CDR3.

The CDR3 length is 12 residues. The ends were cut back, 0 bases at V and 8 bases at J, with 9 bases in the middle. CDR1 and CDR2 (germline): GTSNPN, SVGIG (reference sequence). Study-wide findings and caveats: Being indistinguishable, some V segments were excluded, TRBV6-2 and TRBV6-3 among them.

Regarding donors, all were healthy bone marrow donors. Specimen: PBMCs. This chain links TRBV30 with TRBJ2-3, with a tentative D call TRBD2 (6 bases). The sequence came from a middle-aged woman in good health and CMV-seropositive. The CDR3 region is CAWSVPGGTQYF. Written as DNA, the CDR3 is TGTGCCTGGAGTGTGCCCGGGGGTACGCAGTATTTT.